In this sample, the clone carrying this TCR beta chain turned up many times. As yet, its antigen is unknown. TCR beta CDR3 amplification from genomic DNA was performed by two-round multiplex PCR. Round-one PCR had primers specific to each TRBV and TRBJ gene. Each CDR3 protein gets one entry after TCRdb re-called the multiplex PCR reads with MiXCR. This sample has tens of thousands of distinct CDR3 sequences, with roughly 41% found just once. The data belong to a study of prognosis after radiotherapy for stage I lung cancer. Study in general: There were about seven patients whose tumors were squamous cell carcinoma and around eleven whose tumors were adenocarcinoma.

Findings of the study overall: Counts of unique TCR clones fell following stereotactic body radiation therapy, median approximately 10,000 versus 7,000.

The receptor's source is a donor aged 50 or older with non-small cell lung cancer. Specimen: PBMCs, collected before or after stereotactic body radiation therapy (not recorded which).

DNA of the CDR3: TGCGCCAGCAGCCAAAAGACAGGGGGCGGTCTGGTTGGCTACACCTTC. Translating it yields CASSQKTGGGLVGYTF. This sequence joins TRBV4-1 and TRBJ1-2; 10 positions match TRBD1. With V trimmed by 2 bases and J by 7 bases, 10 bases remained unmatched. The CDR3 runs 16 residues. Germline CDR1 and CDR2: MGHRA and YSYEKL.